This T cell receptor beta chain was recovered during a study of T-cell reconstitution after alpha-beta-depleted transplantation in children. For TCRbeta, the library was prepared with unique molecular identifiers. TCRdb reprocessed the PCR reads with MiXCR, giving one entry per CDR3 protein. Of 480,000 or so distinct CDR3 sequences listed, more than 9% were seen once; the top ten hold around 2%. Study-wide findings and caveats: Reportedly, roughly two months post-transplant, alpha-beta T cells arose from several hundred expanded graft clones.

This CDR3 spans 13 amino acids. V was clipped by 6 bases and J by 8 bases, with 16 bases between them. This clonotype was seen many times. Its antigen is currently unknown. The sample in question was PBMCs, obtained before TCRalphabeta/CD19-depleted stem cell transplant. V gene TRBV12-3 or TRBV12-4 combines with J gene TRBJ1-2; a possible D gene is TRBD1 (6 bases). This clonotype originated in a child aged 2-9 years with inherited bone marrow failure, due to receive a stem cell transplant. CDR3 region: CASSPLRGGGYTF. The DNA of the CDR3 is TGTGCCAGCAGCCCCTTGAGAGGGGGAGGCTACACCTTC.